The 5 T cell receptor beta chains below all came from one sample that was sequenced in a study of cytomegalovirus exposure and HLA in healthy donors. Primers: 60 Vbeta forward and 13 Jbeta reverse. The repertoire was sequenced with immunoSEQ multiplex PCR; TCRdb's copy has only in-frame clones and lacks some. Of around 140,000 clones in the sample, roughly four fifths are singletons; the top ten hold roughly 3.2%. The sample comprised PBMCs. The receptors derive from a man aged 18 to 29 in good health and CMV-seropositive.

This chain uses TRBV7-9 with TRBJ1-2; tentative D call: TRBD1 (6 bases). The CDR3 is made up of 13 amino acids. The V and J ends lost 5 bases and 7 bases respectively, with 14 bases between them. Per germline, CDR1 SEHNR and CDR2 FQNEAQ (reference sequence). The CDR3 DNA is TGTGCCAGCAGCCTAACACAGGGTAGTGGCTACACCTTC. The encoded protein is CASSLTQGSGYTF.

The chain employs TRBV28 and TRBJ1-2; 10 bases are shared with TRBD1. This CDR3 comprises 15 residues. Trimming cost V 6 bases and J 4 bases; bases outside gene matches: 8. Germline CDR1 and CDR2: MDHEN and SYDVKM. CDR3 amino acids: CASRRLGTGVYGYTF. The CDR3 DNA reads as TGTGCCAGCAGACGCCTGGGGACAGGGGTCTATGGCTACACCTTC.

V and J are TRBV28 and TRBJ2-7; 10 bases map to TRBD1. Germline V gene lookup returns CDR1 MDHEN and CDR2 SYDVKM. V trimming: 6 bases; J trimming: 2 bases; junction bases outside the gene matches: 7. This CDR3 comprises 15 residues. CDR3 DNA: TGTGCCAGCAGATCCCGGGGGACAGGGGCCTACGAGCAGTACTTC. Amino acid sequence: CASRSRGTGAYEQYF.

The chain employs TRBV4-2 and TRBJ2-7; 7 bases align to TRBD1. The CDR3 runs 16 residues. Germline-derived CDR1 and CDR2 are LGHNA and YNFKEQ. J was trimmed by 4 bases and V by 5 bases; bases with no gene match: 14. The CDR3 nucleotides are TGTGCCAGCAGCTCGCCGGCCCGGGACAGTAAGTACGAGCAGTACTTC. Its protein product is CASSSPARDSKYEQYF.

The V gene is TRBV6-4, the J gene TRBJ2-1; 10 bases fit TRBD2. CDR1 is MRHNA and CDR2 is SNTAGT in the germline V gene. Trimming cost V 5 bases and J 6 bases; bases outside gene matches: 7. The CDR3 extends over 15 amino acids. The CDR3 DNA follows: TGTGCCAGCAGTATCTTAGCGGGAGGAATCAATGAGCAGTTCTTC. It translates to CASSILAGGINEQFF.